The 8 T cell receptor beta chains in this list originate from one sample, sequenced in a study of CD8+CD57+ T cells in acquired aplastic anemia. Researchers used genomic DNA as the template to profile TCR beta VDJ and CDR3. TCRdb redid the calling of the reads with MiXCR, one entry per CDR3 protein. The repertoire holds about 220,000 distinct CDR3 sequences, with around 32% as singletons. The sequencing sample was made of sorted CD4+, CD8+, or CD8+CD57+ T cells (not recorded which) from PBMCs. The receptor set was obtained from a human donor in good health, serving as a control.

The chain has TRBV4-3 and TRBJ2-5; 7 positions agree with TRBD1. Germline trimming cut 4 bases from V and 4 bases from J; bases unmatched to any gene: 6. The CDR3 runs 14 residues. Germline V gene sequence: CDR1 LGHNA, CDR2 YSLEER. As DNA, the CDR3 is TGCGCCAGCAGCCCACAGGGGACGGGAGAGACCCAGTACTTC. Protein product: CASSPQGTGETQYF.

This clonotype was counted ten times or more. This chain connects TRBV7-2 to TRBJ1-5; tentative D call: TRBD1 (6 bases). Trimming cost V 1 base and J 4 bases, with 11 bases left between them. CDR3 length equals 15 residues. Per the germline V gene, CDR1 is SGHTA and CDR2 is FQGNSA. CDR3 protein: CASSLGTVLNQPQHF. CDR3 coding DNA: TGTGCCAGCAGCTTAGGGACAGTTCTTAATCAGCCCCAGCATTTT.

This clonotype was recorded once. Given a much more abundant clone one base away, this may be a read error. This sequence joins TRBV11-1 and TRBJ2-7; D unclear. This CDR3 contains 13 residues. In germline, CDR1 is SGHAT, CDR2 FQDESV (reference sequence). The CDR3 nucleotides are TGTGCCAGCAGCTTAAACACTTACTACGGGCAGTACTTC. This translates into CASSLNTYYGQYF. The full variable domain, with the rest looked up from reference TRBV11-1 and TRBJ2-7, is EAEVAQSPRYKITEKSQAVAFWCDPISGHATLYWYRQILGQGPELLVQFQDESVVDDSQLPKDRFSAERLKGVDSTLKIQPAELGDSAMYLCASSLNTYYGQYFGPGTRLTVT.

This clonotype was counted a few times. A much larger clone lies one base from this, so it may be a read error. This chain joins TRBV19 and TRBJ1-5; D gene uncertain. Trimming removed 0 bases at V and 13 bases at J, with 10 bases between. Germline V lookup: CDR1 LNHDA, CDR2 SQIVND (reference sequence). This CDR3 spans 12 amino acids. The CDR3 protein is CASSIDLVPQHF. The CDR3 DNA reads TGTGCCAGTAGTATAGATCTGGTGCCTCAGCATTTT.

This clonotype was seen a few times. The V and J genes are TRBV19 and TRBJ1-1; D is ambiguous. V was pared by 1 base and J by 1 base, with 10 bases between. The CDR3 is 15 residues long. Germline V gene lookup returns CDR1 LNHDA and CDR2 SQIVND (reference sequence). This chain's CDR3 is CASSIGGSENTEAFF. CDR3 sequence (DNA): TGTGCCAGTAGTATAGGGGGATCAGAGAACACTGAAGCTTTCTTT.

This clonotype showed up just a few times. A read error may explain this, as a much larger clone is one base away. The chain employs TRBV7-9 and TRBJ1-1; weak D call: TRBD1 (6 bases). The CDR3 totals 12 residues. Trimming removed 1 base from V and 6 bases from J, with 6 bases in between. Germline V CDR1 and CDR2: SEHNR, FQNEAQ (reference sequence). This CDR3 is CASSLDRAEAFF. The CDR3 bases are TGTGCCAGCAGCTTAGACAGGGCTGAAGCTTTCTTT.

This clonotype turned up a few times. Being one base from a much bigger clone, this may be a read error. The CDR3 end shows no conserved phenylalanine or tryptophan, and so a read error is likely. This rearrangement joins TRBV7-3 to TRBJ2-1; 10 nucleotides align to TRBD1. With V trimmed by 0 bases and J by 6 bases, 2 bases remained unmatched. The germline V gene has CDR1 SGHTA and CDR2 FQGTGA. The CDR3 totals 15 residues. CDR3 in DNA: TGTGCCAGCAGCTTAACGGGGGACAGGGGCAATGAGCAGTTCCTC. It translates to CASSLTGDRGNEQFL.

By its share, this clonotype is medium-sized. The chain recombines TRBV19 with TRBJ2-7; 9 bases are shared with TRBD1. The CDR3 is made up of 17 amino acids. The junction had 12 bases not matched to a gene; V was cut back by 3 bases and J by 3 bases. CDR1 is LNHDA and CDR2 is SQIVND in the germline V gene (reference sequence). In DNA form, the CDR3 reads TGTGCCAGTAGTATCTCTCTGGTCGGGGACAGGGACTACGAGCAGTACTTC. It is translated as CASSISLVGDRDYEQYF.